The following is a TCR beta chain sequence with its context. Its antigen is still unknown. TCRdb reprocessed the RT-PCR reads via MiXCR and lists one record per CDR3 protein. The sample lists under 550,000 distinct CDR3 sequences, around 8% occurring once. Germline V gene data show CDR1 as MNHEY and CDR2 as SMNVEV (reference sequence). The CDR3 extends over 13 amino acids. The junction had 6 bases not matched to a gene; V was cut back by 5 bases and J by 7 bases. This sample is part of a study of response to subunit inactivated influenza vaccine. Study-level points and caveats: The authors proposed limited new T cell recruitment per seasonal influenza vaccination.

The TCR originated in a man aged 45 to 70 who received an inactivated influenza vaccine. V gene TRBV27 combines with J gene TRBJ1-2; 8 nucleotides match TRBD1. The sequences come from PBMCs from blood, collected around 25 months after vaccination. This chain's CDR3 is CASSPGGATGYTF. The CDR3 DNA reads as TGTGCCAGCAGTCCAGGGGGCGCAACTGGCTACACCTTC.